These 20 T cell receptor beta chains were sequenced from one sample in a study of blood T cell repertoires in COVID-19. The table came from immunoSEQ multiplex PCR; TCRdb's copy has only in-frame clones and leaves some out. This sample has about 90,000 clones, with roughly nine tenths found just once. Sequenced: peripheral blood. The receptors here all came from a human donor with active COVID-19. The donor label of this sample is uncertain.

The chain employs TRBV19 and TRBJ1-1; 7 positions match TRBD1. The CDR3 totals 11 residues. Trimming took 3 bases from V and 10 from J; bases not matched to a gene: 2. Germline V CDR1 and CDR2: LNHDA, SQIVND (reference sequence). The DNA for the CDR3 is TGTGCCAGTAGTATTCAGGGGGGAGCTTTCTTT. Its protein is CASSIQGGAFF.

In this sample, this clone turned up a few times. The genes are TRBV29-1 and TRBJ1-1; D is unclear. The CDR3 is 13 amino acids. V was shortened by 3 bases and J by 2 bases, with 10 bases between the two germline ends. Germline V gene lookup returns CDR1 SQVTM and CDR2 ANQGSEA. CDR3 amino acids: CSVEGRANTEAFF. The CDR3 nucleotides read TGCAGCGTTGAGGGGAGGGCTAACACTGAAGCTTTCTTT. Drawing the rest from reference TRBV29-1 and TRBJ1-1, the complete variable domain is SAVISQKPSRDICQRGTSLTIQCQVDSQVTMMFWYRQQPGQSLTLIATANQGSEATYESGFVIDKFPISRPNLTFSTLTVSNMSPEDSSIYLCSVEGRANTEAFFGQGTRLTVV.

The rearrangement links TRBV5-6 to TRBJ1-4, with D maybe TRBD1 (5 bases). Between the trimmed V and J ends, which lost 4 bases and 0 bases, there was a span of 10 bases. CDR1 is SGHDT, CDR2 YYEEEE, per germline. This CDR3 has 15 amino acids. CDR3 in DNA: TGTGCCAGCAGCGCGGGGGGAGCAACTAATGAAAAACTGTTTTTT. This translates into CASSAGGATNEKLFF. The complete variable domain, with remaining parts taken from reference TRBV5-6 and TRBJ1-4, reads DAGVTQSPTHLIKTRGQQVTLRCSPKSGHDTVSWYQQALGQGPQFIFQYYEEEERQRGNFPDRFSGHQFPNYSSELNVNALLLGDSALYLCASSAGGATNEKLFFGSGTQLSVL.

The CDR3 is CATTMTGTGGYTF. CDR3 coding DNA: TGTGCCACCACCATGACAGGGACGGGCGGCTACACCTTC. The chain recombines TRBV15 with TRBJ1-2; 7 bases agree with TRBD1. CDR3 size: 13 residues. The germline V gene has CDR1 LNHNV and CDR2 YYDKDF (reference sequence). V gave up 7 bases and J gave up 8 bases; unmatched junction bases: 10.

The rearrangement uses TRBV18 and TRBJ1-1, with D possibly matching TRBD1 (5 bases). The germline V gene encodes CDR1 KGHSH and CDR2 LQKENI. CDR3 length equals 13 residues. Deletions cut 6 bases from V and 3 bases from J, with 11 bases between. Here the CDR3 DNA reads TGTGCCAGCTCGGGGGAGGGATACACTGAAGCTTTCTTT. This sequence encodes CASSGEGYTEAFF.

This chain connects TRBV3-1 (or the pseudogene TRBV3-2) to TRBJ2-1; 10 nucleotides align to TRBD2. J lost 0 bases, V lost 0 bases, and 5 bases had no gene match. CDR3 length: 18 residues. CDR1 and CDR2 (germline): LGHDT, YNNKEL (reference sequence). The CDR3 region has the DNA TGTGCCAGCAGCCAAGATCTAGCGGGGGCTGACTCCTACAATGAGCAGTTCTTC. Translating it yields CASSQDLAGADSYNEQFF.

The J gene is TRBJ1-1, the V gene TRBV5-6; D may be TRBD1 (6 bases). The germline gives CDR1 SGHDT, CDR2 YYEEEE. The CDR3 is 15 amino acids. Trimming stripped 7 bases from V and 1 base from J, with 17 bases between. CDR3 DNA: TGTGCCAGCCCAACCAGACAGGACTCGAACACTGAAGCTTTCTTT. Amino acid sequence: CASPTRQDSNTEAFF.

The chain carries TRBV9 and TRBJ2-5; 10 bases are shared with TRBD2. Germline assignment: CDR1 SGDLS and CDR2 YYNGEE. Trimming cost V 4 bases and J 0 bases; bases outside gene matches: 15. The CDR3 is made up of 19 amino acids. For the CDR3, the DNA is TGTGCCAGCAGCCCCCGCGGAAGCGGGGGGGTTTCGTACCAAGAGACCCAGTACTTC. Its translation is CASSPRGSGGVSYQETQYF.

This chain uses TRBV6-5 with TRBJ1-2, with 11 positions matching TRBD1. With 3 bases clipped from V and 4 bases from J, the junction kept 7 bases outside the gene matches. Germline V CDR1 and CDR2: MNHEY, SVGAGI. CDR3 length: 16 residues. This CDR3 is CASSYYRDRGTYGYTF. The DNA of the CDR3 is TGTGCCAGCAGTTATTACCGGGACAGGGGGACCTATGGCTACACCTTC.

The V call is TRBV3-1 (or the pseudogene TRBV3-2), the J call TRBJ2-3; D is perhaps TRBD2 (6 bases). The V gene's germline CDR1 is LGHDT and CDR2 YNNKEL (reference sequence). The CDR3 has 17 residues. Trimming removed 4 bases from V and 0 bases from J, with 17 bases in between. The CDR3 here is CASSRGVGGTSTDTQYF. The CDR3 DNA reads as TGTGCCAGCAGCCGGGGTGTGGGGGGAACTAGCACAGATACGCAGTATTTT.

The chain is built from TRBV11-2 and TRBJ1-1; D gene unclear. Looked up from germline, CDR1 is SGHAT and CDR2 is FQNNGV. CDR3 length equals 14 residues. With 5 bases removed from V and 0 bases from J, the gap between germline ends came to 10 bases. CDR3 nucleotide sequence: TGTGCCAGCAGCGGCAGCGCGATGAACACTGAAGCTTTCTTT. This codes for CASSGSAMNTEAFF.

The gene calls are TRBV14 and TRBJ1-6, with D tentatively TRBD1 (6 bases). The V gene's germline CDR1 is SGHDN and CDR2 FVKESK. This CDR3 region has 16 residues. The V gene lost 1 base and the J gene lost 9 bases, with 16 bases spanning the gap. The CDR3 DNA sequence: TGTGCCAGCAGCCAAGCCGGCAGGGGTTTGGGTTCACCCCTCCACTTT. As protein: CASSQAGRGLGSPLHF.

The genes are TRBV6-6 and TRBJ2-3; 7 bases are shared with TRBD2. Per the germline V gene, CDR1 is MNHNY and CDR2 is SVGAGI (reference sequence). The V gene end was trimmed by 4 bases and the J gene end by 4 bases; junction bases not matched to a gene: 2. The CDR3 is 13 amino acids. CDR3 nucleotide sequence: TGTGCCAGCAGTTCGACTAGCCCAGATACGCAGTATTTT. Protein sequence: CASSSTSPDTQYF.

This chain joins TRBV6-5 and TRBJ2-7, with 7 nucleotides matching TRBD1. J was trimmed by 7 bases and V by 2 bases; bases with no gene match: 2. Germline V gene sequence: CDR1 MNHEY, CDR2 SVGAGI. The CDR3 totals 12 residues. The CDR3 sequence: CASSYPTGEQYF. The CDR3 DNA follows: TGTGCCAGCAGTTACCCGACAGGGGAGCAGTACTTC.

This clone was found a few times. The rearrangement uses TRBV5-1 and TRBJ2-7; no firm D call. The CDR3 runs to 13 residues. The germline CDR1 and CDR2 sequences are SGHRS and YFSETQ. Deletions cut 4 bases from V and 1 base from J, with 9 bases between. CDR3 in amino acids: CASSLSSSYEQYF. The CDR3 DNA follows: TGCGCCAGCAGCCTAAGCTCTTCCTACGAGCAGTACTTC.

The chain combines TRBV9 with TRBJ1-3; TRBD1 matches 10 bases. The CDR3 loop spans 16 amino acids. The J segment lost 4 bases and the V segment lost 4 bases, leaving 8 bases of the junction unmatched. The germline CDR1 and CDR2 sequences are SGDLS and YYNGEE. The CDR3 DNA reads TGTGCCAGCAGCCCGCTGACAGGGGGCGCGGGAAACACCATATATTTT. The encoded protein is CASSPLTGGAGNTIYF.

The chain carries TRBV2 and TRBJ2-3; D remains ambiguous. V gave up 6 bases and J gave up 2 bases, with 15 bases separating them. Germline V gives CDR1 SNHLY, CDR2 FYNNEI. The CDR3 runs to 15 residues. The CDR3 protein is CASSENSYNTDTQYF. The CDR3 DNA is TGTGCCAGCAGCGAGAACAGTTATAACACAGATACGCAGTATTTT.

This chain's CDR3 is CASSKEWQGSNEQFF. CDR3 DNA: TGCGCCAGCAGTAAAGAGTGGCAGGGCAGCAATGAGCAGTTCTTC. This rearrangement joins TRBV10-1 to TRBJ2-1; D is perhaps TRBD1 (5 bases). This CDR3 is 15 amino acids long. Looked up from germline, CDR1 is WNHNN and CDR2 is SYGVQD (reference sequence). V dropped 5 bases and J dropped 6 bases, with 17 bases sitting between them.

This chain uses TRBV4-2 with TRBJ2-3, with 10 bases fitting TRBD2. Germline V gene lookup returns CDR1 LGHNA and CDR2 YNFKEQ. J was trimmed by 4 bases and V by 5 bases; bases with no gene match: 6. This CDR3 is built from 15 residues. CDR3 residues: CASSGAGGRPDTQYF. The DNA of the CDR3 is TGTGCCAGCAGCGGAGCGGGGGGGCGTCCAGATACGCAGTATTTT.

In nucleotides, the CDR3 is TGTGCCAGTAGTAGTCCGGGACAGGGGGCTACTGGCTACACCTTC. It yields the protein CASSSPGQGATGYTF. This chain connects TRBV19 to TRBJ1-2, with 12 bases matching TRBD1. Germline lookup yields CDR1 LNHDA and CDR2 SQIVND (reference sequence). The V gene end was trimmed by 4 bases and the J gene end by 7 bases; junction bases not matched to a gene: 7. This CDR3 region has 15 residues. The full variable domain, in which reference TRBV19 and TRBJ1-2 provide the parts outside the CDR3, is DGGITQSPKYLFRKEGQNVTLSCEQNLNHDAMYWYRQDPGQGLRLIYYSQIVNDFQKGDIAEGYSVSREKKESFPLTVTSAQKNPTAFYLCASSSPGQGATGYTFGSGTRLTVV.